This TCR beta chain was documented in a study of blood T cell repertoires in COVID-19. About the research overall: Samples representing acute and convalescent COVID-19 were sourced from the United States, Italy and Spain.

Authors' processing steps: Estimation of nucleated cell counts relied on the amplification of reference gene primers. Sequenced by immunoSEQ multiplex PCR; TCRdb stores in-frame clones only, minus some. V and J calls and clone size are copied from that table; D and trimming were computed from the DNA. The top ten clones hold approximately 8.7% of a sample with some 130,000 clones, about 76% of them seen once. Specimen: peripheral blood. This receptor was taken from a woman aged 55 to 70 with active or convalescent COVID-19.

The CDR3 loop reads CASSRITGGADTEAFF. The CDR3 DNA follows: TGTGCCAGCAGCCGAATAACGGGGGGCGCGGACACTGAAGCTTTCTTT. V and J are TRBV7-3 and TRBJ1-1, with D possibly being TRBD1 (6 bases). This CDR3 has 16 amino acids. With 5 bases removed from V and 3 bases from J, the gap between germline ends came to 19 bases. Germline V gene data show CDR1 as SGHTA and CDR2 as FQGTGA. Based on the CDR3 plus reference TRBV7-3 and TRBJ1-1, the full variable domain is GAGVSQTPSNKVTEKGKYVELRCDPISGHTALYWYRQSLGQGPEFLIYFQGTGAADDSGLPNDRFFAVRPEGSVSTLKIQRTERGDSAVYLCASSRITGGADTEAFFGQGTRLTVV.